This T cell receptor (beta chain) originates from a study of cytomegalovirus exposure and HLA in healthy donors. Germline loops: CDR1 SNHLY, CDR2 FYNNEI. With 2 bases removed from V and 8 bases from J, the gap between germline ends came to 13 bases. There are 14 residues in the CDR3. Study-wide points: The study assumed roughly uniform donor sequencing depth for presence/absence analyses.

Concerning this clone: Its antigen is as yet unknown.

Both 60 Vbeta primers and 13 Jbeta primers went into the PCR. TCRdb's copy holds only in-frame clones and misses some; the assay was immunoSEQ multiplex PCR. The sample lists 150,000 or so clones, around 79% occurring once. Sequenced input: PBMCs. The chain combines TRBV2 with TRBJ2-1; D call uncertain. This TCR came from a man aged 30 to 45 in good health and CMV-seropositive. The CDR3 nucleotides are TGTGCCAGCAGTGAATCCACCTTAGAACATGAGCAGTTCTTC. It codes for CASSESTLEHEQFF.